This T cell receptor (beta chain) was sequenced during a study of cytomegalovirus exposure and HLA in healthy donors. Study in general: A prior analysis found around 110 million unique TCR beta sequences from roughly 180 million T cells.

Study-wide findings and caveats: There was a cluster of highly shared sequence variants that was likely a sequencing artifact.

To note about this clone: Its cognate antigen is unknown.

Both 60 Vbeta primers and 13 Jbeta primers went into the PCR. Libraries were prepared by immunoSEQ multiplex PCR; TCRdb keeps only in-frame clonotypes and omits some of them. The table records around 99,000 clones, over 70% of them present only once. The CDR3 is 14 amino acids. After removal of 3 bases from V and 5 bases from J, the junction contained 6 bases not matched to a gene. Germline lookup yields CDR1 SGDLS and CDR2 YYNGEE. This clonotype was obtained from a man aged 45-65 years in good health and CMV-seropositive. The sample was PBMCs. The V call is TRBV9, the J call TRBJ2-5; TRBD2 aligns across 8 bases. The CDR3 here is CASSARGGRETQYF. The CDR3 DNA follows: TGTGCCAGCAGCGCACGGGGGGGCCGGGAGACCCAGTACTTC. Drawing the rest from reference TRBV9 and TRBJ2-5, the complete variable domain is DSGVTQTPKHLITATGQRVTLRCSPRSGDLSVYWYQQSLDQGLQFLIQYYNGEERAKGNILERFSAQQFPDLHSELNLSSLELGDSALYFCASSARGGRETQYFGPGTRLLVL.